The T cell receptor (beta chain) described here comes from a study of blood T cell repertoires in COVID-19. Method: immunoSEQ multiplex PCR; TCRdb's copy keeps in-frame clones and lacks some. The sample consists of 110,000 or so clones, 75% to 90% of them appearing once. The germline gives CDR1 MDHEN, CDR2 SYDVKM. V shed 6 bases and J 9 bases; nucleotides not matched to a gene: 3. The CDR3 runs to 12 residues. The chain couples TRBV28 to TRBJ1-5, with 9 bases matching TRBD1. The sequencing input was peripheral blood. This receptor was identified in a human donor in a cohort sampled during active COVID-19. The CDR3 DNA sequence: TGTGCCAGCAGGGACAGGGGACTGCCCCAGCATTTT. It is translated as CASRDRGLPQHF.